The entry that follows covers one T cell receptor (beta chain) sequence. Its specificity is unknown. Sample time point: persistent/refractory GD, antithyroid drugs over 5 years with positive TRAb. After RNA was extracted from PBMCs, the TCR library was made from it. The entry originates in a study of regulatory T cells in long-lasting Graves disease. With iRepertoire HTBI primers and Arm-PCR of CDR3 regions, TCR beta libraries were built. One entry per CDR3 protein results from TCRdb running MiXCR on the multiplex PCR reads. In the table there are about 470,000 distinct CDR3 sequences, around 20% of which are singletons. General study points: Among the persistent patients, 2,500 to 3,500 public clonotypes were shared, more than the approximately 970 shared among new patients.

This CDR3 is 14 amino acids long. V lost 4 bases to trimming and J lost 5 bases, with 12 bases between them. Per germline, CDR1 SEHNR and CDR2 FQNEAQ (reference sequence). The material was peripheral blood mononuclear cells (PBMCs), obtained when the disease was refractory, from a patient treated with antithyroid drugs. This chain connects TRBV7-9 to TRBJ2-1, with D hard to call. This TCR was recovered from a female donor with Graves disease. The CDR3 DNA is TGTGCCAGCAGCTCACCTGACACTCACAATGAGCAGTTCTTC. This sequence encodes CASSSPDTHNEQFF.